This entry describes one T cell receptor beta chain. This entry is derived from a study of blood T cell repertoires in COVID-19. Individuals aged roughly 18 to 95 years were recruited from 24 US areas. Cohort placement rested on clinical history that participants reported themselves. Sequencing used immunoSEQ multiplex PCR; TCRdb keeps in-frame clones, though not all of them. The sample has approximately 290,000 clones, approximately 85% seen once. The germline V gene has CDR1 LNHDA and CDR2 SQIVND (reference sequence). This CDR3 is built from 12 residues. V was clipped by 8 bases and J by 6 bases, with 10 bases between them.

This rearrangement joins TRBV19 to TRBJ1-4; tentative D call: TRBD1 (5 bases). This clonotype originated in a woman aged 25 to 39 who had recovered from COVID-19. Sequenced: PBMCs or T cells enriched from blood (not recorded which). CDR3 in amino acids: CASGRGYEKLFF. Here the CDR3 DNA reads TGTGCCAGTGGAAGGGGTTATGAAAAACTGTTTTTT. The full variable domain, its missing parts supplied by reference TRBV19 and TRBJ1-4, is DGGITQSPKYLFRKEGQNVTLSCEQNLNHDAMYWYRQDPGQGLRLIYYSQIVNDFQKGDIAEGYSVSREKKESFPLTVTSAQKNPTAFYLCASGRGYEKLFFGSGTQLSVL.